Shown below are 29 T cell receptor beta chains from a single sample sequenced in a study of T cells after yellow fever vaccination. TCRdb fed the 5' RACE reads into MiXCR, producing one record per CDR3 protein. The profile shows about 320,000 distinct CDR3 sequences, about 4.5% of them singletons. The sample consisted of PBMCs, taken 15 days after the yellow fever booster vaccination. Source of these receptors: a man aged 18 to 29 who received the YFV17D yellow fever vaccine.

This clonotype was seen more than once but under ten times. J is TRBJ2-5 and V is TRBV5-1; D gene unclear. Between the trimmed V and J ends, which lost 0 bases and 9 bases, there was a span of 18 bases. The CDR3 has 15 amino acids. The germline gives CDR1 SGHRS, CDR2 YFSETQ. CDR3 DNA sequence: TGCGCCAGCAGCTTGGTTATAAGGACGGCGGATCCCCAGTACTTC. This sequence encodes CASSLVIRTADPQYF.

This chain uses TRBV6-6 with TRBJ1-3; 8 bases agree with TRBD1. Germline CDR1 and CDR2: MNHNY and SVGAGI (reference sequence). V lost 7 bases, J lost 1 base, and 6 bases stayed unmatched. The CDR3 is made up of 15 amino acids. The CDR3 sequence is CASKRQGNSGNTIYF. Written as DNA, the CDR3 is TGTGCCAGCAAGAGACAGGGGAATTCTGGAAACACCATATATTTT.

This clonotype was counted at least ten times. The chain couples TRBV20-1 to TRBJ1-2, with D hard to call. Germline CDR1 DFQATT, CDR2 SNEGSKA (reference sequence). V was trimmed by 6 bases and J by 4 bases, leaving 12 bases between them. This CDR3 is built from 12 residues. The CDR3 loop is CSAPLGGYGYTF. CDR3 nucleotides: TGCAGTGCCCCCCTCGGAGGCTATGGCTACACCTTC.

CDR3: CSARQGAAYEQYF. The CDR3 coding sequence is TGCAGTGCTCGACAGGGGGCGGCCTACGAGCAGTACTTC. The genes are TRBV20-1 and TRBJ2-7; TRBD1 aligns across 10 bases. Losses at the gene ends were 5 bases for V and 2 bases for J; bases not matched to a gene: 3. From germline, CDR1 is DFQATT and CDR2 SNEGSKA (reference sequence). CDR3 length equals 13 residues.

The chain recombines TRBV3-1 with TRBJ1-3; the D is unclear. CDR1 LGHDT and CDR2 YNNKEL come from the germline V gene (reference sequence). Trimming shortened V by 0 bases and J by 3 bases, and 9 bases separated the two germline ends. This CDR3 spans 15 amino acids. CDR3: CASSQDSGFGNTIYF. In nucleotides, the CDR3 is TGTGCCAGCAGCCAAGATTCCGGATTTGGAAACACCATATATTTT.

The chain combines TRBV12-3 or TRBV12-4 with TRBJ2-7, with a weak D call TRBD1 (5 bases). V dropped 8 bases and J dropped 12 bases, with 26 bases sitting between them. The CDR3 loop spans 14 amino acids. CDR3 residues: CASSSLGWGEGPYV. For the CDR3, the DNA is TGTGCCAGCTCCTCTCTGGGTTGGGGCGAAGGGCCGTACGTC.

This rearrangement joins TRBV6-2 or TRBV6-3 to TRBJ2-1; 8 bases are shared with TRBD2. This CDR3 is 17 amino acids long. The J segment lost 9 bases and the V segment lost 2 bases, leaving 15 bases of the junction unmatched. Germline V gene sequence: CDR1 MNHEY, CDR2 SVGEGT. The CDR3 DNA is TGTGCCAGCAGTTACCCCTACGGGGGGGGCCCGCCGCGTGAGCAGTTCTTC. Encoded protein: CASSYPYGGGPPREQFF.

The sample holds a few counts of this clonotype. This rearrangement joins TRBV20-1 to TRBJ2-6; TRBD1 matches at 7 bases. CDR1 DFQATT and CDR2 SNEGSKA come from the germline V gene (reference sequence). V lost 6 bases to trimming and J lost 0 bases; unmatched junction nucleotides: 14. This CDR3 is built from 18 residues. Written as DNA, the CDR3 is TGCAGTGCCCCTAGGGGGCGGGTATCCTACTCTGGGGCCAACGTCCTGACTTTC. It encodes CSAPRGRVSYSGANVLTF.

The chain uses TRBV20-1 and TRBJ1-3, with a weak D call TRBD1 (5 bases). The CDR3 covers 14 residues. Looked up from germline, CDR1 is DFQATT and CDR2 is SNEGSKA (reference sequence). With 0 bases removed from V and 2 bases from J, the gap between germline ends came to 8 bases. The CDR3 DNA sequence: TGCAGTGCTAGAGATCCGACAGCTGGAAACACCATATATTTT. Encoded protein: CSARDPTAGNTIYF.

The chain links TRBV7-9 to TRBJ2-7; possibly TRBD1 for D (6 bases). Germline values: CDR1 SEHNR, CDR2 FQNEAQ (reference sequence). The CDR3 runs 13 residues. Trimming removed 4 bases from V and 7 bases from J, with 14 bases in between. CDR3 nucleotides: TGTGCCAGCAGCTCAGGGGTAATGGGGGAGCAGTACGTC. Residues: CASSSGVMGEQYV.

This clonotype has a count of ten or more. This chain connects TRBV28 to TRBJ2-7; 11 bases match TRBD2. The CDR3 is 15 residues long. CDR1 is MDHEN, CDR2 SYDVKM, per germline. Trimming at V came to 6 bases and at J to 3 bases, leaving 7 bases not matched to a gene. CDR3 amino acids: CASSPSGGPDYEQYV. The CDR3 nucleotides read TGTGCCAGCAGCCCTAGCGGGGGGCCAGACTACGAGCAGTACGTC.

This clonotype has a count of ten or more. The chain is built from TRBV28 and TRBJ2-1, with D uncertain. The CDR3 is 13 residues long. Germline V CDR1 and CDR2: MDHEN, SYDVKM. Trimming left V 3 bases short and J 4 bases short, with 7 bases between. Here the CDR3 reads CASSFRSYNEQFF. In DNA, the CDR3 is TGTGCCAGCAGTTTCCGCTCGTACAATGAGCAGTTCTTC.

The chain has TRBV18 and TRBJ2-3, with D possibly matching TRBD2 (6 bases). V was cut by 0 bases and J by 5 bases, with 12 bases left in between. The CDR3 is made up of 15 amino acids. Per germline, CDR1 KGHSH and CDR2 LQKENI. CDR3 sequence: CASSPPLGGEDTQYF. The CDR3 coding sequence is TGTGCCAGCTCACCACCCTTAGGCGGGGAAGATACGCAGTATTTT.

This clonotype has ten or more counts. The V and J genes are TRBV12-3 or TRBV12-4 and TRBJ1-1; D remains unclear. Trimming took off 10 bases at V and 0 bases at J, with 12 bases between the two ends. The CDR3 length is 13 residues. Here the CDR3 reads CANSPGVNTEAFF. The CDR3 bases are TGTGCCAACTCCCCGGGAGTGAACACTGAAGCTTTCTTT.

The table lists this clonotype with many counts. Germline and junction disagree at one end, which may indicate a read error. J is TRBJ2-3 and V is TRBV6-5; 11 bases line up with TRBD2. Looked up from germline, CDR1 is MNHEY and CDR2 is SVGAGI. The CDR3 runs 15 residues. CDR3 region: CASSPGLAARDPQYF. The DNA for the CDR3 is TGTGCCAGCAGCCCGGGACTAGCGGCCCGAGATCCGCAGTATTTT.

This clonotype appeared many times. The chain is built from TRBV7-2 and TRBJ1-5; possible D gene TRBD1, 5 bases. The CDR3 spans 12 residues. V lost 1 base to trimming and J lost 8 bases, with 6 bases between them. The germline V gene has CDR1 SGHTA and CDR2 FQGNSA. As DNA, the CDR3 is TGTGCCAGCAGCTTAGGGGGGAAGCCCCAGCATTTT. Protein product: CASSLGGKPQHF. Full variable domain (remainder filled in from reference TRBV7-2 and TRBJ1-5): GAGVSQSPSNKVTEKGKDVELRCDPISGHTALYWYRQSLGQGLEFLIYFQGNSAPDKSGLPSDRFSAERTGGSVSTLTIQRTQQEDSAVYLCASSLGGKPQHFGDGTRLSIL.

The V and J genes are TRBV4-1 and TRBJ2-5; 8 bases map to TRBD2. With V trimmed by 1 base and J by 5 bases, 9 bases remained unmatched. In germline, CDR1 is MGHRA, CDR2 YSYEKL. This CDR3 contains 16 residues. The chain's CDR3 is CASSQAWAGGRETQYF. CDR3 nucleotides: TGCGCCAGCAGCCAAGCCTGGGCGGGGGGCCGGGAGACCCAGTACTTC.

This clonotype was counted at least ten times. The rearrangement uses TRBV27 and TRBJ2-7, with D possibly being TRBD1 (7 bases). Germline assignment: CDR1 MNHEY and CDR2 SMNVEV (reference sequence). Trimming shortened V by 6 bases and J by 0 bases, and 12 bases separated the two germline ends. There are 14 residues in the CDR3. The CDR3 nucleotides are TGTGCCAGCAGCCGCGGGACAGCCTCCTACGAGCAGTACTTC. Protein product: CASSRGTASYEQYF.

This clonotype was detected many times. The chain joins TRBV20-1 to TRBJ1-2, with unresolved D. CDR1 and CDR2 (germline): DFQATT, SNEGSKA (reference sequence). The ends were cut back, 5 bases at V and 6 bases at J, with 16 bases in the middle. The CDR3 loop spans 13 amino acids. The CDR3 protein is CSAVHTGPHGYTF. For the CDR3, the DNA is TGCAGTGCTGTACATACCGGGCCCCATGGCTACACCTTC.

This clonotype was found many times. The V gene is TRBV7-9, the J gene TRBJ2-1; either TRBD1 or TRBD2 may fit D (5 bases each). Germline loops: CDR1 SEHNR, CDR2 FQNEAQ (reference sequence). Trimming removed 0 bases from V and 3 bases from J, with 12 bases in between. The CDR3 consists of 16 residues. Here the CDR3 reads CASSLALGTHYNEQFF. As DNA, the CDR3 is TGTGCCAGCAGCTTAGCGCTGGGGACGCACTACAATGAGCAGTTCTTC.

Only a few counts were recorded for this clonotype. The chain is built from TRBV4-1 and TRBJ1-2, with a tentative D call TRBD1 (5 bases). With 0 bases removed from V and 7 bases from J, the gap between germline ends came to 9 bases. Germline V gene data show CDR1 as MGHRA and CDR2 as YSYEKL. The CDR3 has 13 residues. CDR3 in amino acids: CASSQDGAAGYTF. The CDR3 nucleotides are TGCGCCAGCAGCCAAGATGGGGCAGCTGGCTACACCTTC.

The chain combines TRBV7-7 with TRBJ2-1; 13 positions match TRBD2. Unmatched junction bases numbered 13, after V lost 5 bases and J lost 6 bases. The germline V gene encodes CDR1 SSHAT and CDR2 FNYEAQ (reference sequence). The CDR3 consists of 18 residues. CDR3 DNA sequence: TGTGCCAGCAGCCCTAACCCCCGGACTAGCGGGGGTACCAATGAGCAGTTCTTC. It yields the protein CASSPNPRTSGGTNEQFF.

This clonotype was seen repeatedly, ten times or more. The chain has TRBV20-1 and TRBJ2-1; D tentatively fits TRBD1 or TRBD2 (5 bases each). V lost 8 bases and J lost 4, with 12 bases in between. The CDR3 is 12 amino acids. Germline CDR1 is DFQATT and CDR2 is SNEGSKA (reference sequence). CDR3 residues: CSTGRRYNEQFF. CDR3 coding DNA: TGCAGTACGGGACGGAGGTACAATGAGCAGTTCTTC.

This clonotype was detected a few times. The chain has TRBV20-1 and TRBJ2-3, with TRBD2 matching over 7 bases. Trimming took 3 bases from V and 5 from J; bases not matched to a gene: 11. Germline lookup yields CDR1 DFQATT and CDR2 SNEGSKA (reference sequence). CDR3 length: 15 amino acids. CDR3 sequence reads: CSARPLGRGLDTQYF. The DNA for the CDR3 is TGCAGTGCTAGGCCCCTTGGGCGGGGGTTAGATACGCAGTATTTT.

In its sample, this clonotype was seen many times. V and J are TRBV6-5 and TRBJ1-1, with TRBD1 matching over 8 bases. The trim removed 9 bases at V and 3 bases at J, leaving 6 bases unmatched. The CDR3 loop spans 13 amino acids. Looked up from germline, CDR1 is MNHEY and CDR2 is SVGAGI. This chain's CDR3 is CASSGGYYTEAFF. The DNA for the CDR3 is TGTGCCAGTTCAGGGGGCTACTACACTGAAGCTTTCTTT.

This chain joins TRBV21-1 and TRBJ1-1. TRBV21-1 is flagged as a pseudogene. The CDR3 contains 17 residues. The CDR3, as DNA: TGTGCCAGCAGCAAACCCGATCGTAGTAGGGTGTGCCCTGAAGCTTTCTTT. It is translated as CASSKPDRSRVCPEAFF.

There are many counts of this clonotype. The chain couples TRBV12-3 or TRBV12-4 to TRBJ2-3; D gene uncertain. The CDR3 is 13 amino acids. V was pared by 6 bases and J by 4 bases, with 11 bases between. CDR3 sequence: CASSPKAPDTQYF. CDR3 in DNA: TGTGCCAGCAGCCCAAAGGCGCCAGATACGCAGTATTTT.

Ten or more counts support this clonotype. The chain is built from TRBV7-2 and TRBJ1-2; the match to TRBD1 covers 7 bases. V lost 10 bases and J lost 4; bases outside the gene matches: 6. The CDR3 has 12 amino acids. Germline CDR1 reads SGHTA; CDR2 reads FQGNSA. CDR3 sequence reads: CATHAGGYGYTF. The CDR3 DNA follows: TGTGCCACCCACGCAGGGGGCTATGGCTACACCTTC.

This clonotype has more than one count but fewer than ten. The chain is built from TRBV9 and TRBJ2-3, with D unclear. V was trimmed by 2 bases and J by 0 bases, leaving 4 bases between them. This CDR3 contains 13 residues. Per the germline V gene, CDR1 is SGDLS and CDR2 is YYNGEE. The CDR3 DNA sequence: TGTGCCAGCAGCGTCTCTAGCACAGATACGCAGTATTTT. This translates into CASSVSSTDTQYF.